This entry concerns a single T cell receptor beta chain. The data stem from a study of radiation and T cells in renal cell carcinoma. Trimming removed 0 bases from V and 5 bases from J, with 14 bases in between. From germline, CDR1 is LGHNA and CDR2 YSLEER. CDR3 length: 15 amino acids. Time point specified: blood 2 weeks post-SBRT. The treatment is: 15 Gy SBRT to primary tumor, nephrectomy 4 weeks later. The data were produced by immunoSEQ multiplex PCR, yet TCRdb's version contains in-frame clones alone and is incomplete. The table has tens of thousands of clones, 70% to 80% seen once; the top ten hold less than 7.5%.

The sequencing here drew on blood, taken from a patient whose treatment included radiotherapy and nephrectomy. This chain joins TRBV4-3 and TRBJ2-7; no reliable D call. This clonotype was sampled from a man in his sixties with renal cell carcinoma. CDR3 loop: CASSQDPQSSNEQYF. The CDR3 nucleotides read TGCGCCAGCAGCCAAGATCCACAGTCCTCTAACGAGCAGTACTTC.